These T cell receptor beta chains were read from a single sample in a study of blood T cell repertoires in COVID-19. Libraries were prepared by immunoSEQ multiplex PCR; TCRdb keeps only in-frame clonotypes and omits some of them. The sample holds about 310,000 clones, approximately 86% seen once. Sequenced: peripheral blood. Receptor source: a man younger than 35 with active or convalescent COVID-19. Each CDR3 is given with its conserved first and last residue. The order of the fields is J gene, clone size, V gene, D gene, CDR3 DNA, CDR3 protein. A D gene is named only where the DNA matches it firmly. Part of the rows lack a size; the others show once, few, many or a class for expanded clones.

j_call: TRBJ2-7
clone_size: NA
v_call: TRBV6-1
d_call: TRBD1
cdr3_nt: TGTGCCAGCAGTGAAGCCTTCTATGGGACAGGGGTCTACGAGCAGTACTTC
cdr3_aa: CASSEAFYGTGVYEQYF

j_call: TRBJ1-6
clone_size: NA
v_call: TRBV6-2/TRBV6-3
d_call: TRBD1
cdr3_nt: TGTGCCAGCAGTTACAAGGGGGCGGATAATTCACCCCTCCACTTT
cdr3_aa: CASSYKGADNSPLHF

j_call: TRBJ1-1
clone_size: NA
v_call: TRBV6-2/TRBV6-3
d_call: NA
cdr3_nt: TGTGCCAGCAGTTGGACAGATTTGAACACTGAAGCTTTCTTT
cdr3_aa: CASSWTDLNTEAFF

j_call: TRBJ2-7
clone_size: NA
v_call: TRBV6-5
d_call: TRBD2
cdr3_nt: TGTGCCAGCAGCTGGACTAGCGGCCTCGAGGGGGGGCAGTACTTC
cdr3_aa: CASSWTSGLEGGQYF

j_call: TRBJ2-1
clone_size: many
v_call: TRBV6-1
d_call: NA
cdr3_nt: TGTGCCAGCAGTGAAATGGGAGGACACTACAATGAGCAGTTCTTC
cdr3_aa: CASSEMGGHYNEQFF

j_call: TRBJ2-1
clone_size: NA
v_call: TRBV27
d_call: TRBD2
cdr3_nt: TGTGCCAGCAGTCCTTCGACTAGCGGAGACAATGAGCAGTTCTTC
cdr3_aa: CASSPSTSGDNEQFF

j_call: TRBJ1-2
clone_size: NA
v_call: TRBV9
d_call: TRBD1
cdr3_nt: TGTGCCAGCAGCCAGGGGGCAGGCTATGGCTACACCTTC
cdr3_aa: CASSQGAGYGYTF

j_call: TRBJ2-1
clone_size: NA
v_call: TRBV5-1
d_call: NA
cdr3_nt: TGCGCCAGCAGCTTGCGAGGGAATAATGAGCAGTTCTTC
cdr3_aa: CASSLRGNNEQFF

j_call: TRBJ2-7
clone_size: NA
v_call: TRBV12-1
d_call: NA
cdr3_nt: TGTGCCAGCAGCTTTTTAGCTGCGACCTTAAGCTCCTACGAGCAGTACTTC
cdr3_aa: CASSFLAATLSSYEQYF

j_call: TRBJ2-1
clone_size: NA
v_call: TRBV5-1
d_call: NA
cdr3_nt: TGCGCCAGCAGTGAGCTAGCTAATTACAATGAGCAGTTCTTC
cdr3_aa: CASSELANYNEQFF

j_call: TRBJ1-5
clone_size: NA
v_call: TRBV19
d_call: TRBD1
cdr3_nt: TGTGCCAGTACCCCCACAGGGGTTCAGCCCCAGCATTTT
cdr3_aa: CASTPTGVQPQHF

j_call: TRBJ2-2
clone_size: NA
v_call: TRBV4-3
d_call: TRBD2
cdr3_nt: TGCGCCAGCAGCCACTCGGGACTAGCGGGGGGCGGCGGGGAGCTGTTTTTT
cdr3_aa: CASSHSGLAGGGGELFF

j_call: TRBJ2-3
clone_size: NA
v_call: TRBV11-2
d_call: TRBD2
cdr3_nt: TGTGCCAGCAGCTCCGCTAGCGGGAGCAAGGCAGATACGCAGTATTTT
cdr3_aa: CASSSASGSKADTQYF

j_call: TRBJ2-3
clone_size: NA
v_call: TRBV7-3
d_call: NA
cdr3_nt: TGTGCCAGCAGCCCCAAGGACAGGGGTGCTAGCGGGAGATTGAATACGCAGTATTTT
cdr3_aa: CASSPKDRGASGRLNTQYF

j_call: TRBJ1-6
clone_size: NA
v_call: TRBV6-1
d_call: NA
cdr3_nt: TGTGCCAGCAGCCACAAGGGGGTAGATTCACCCCTCCACTTT
cdr3_aa: CASSHKGVDSPLHF

j_call: TRBJ2-7
clone_size: NA
v_call: TRBV9
d_call: NA
cdr3_nt: TGTGCCAGCAGCGTAGGTAGGTCGGGGAGCGAGCAGTACTTC
cdr3_aa: CASSVGRSGSEQYF

j_call: TRBJ1-5
clone_size: NA
v_call: TRBV28
d_call: NA
cdr3_nt: TGTGCCAGCAAAAGCAAGGGGCCTCATAGCAATCAGCCCCAGCATTTT
cdr3_aa: CASKSKGPHSNQPQHF

j_call: TRBJ2-1
clone_size: NA
v_call: TRBV25-1
d_call: TRBD1
cdr3_nt: TGTGCCAGCAGTGAATCGGACAGGTACAATGAGCAGTTCTTC
cdr3_aa: CASSESDRYNEQFF

j_call: TRBJ2-7
clone_size: NA
v_call: TRBV6-5
d_call: NA
cdr3_nt: TGTGCCAGCAGGAGGGAGAACTCCTACGAGCAGTACTTC
cdr3_aa: CASRRENSYEQYF

j_call: TRBJ2-1
clone_size: NA
v_call: TRBV11-2
d_call: NA
cdr3_nt: TGTGCCAGCAGCTCGAATCGGGGCTCCTACAATGAGCAGTTCTTC
cdr3_aa: CASSSNRGSYNEQFF

j_call: TRBJ2-1
clone_size: NA
v_call: TRBV7-2
d_call: NA
cdr3_nt: TGTGCCAGCAGCTTAGTAGCCCCCACAGTTCGGGGGATTGGTGAGCAGTTCTTC
cdr3_aa: CASSLVAPTVRGIGEQFF

j_call: TRBJ2-7
clone_size: NA
v_call: TRBV28
d_call: NA
cdr3_nt: TGTGCCAGCAGCGACCCGGGACACCTCATCTCCTACGAGCAGTACTTC
cdr3_aa: CASSDPGHLISYEQYF

j_call: TRBJ2-7
clone_size: NA
v_call: TRBV6-1
d_call: NA
cdr3_nt: TGTGCCAGCAGTGACCCCGGGACTCCAGAGCAGTACTTC
cdr3_aa: CASSDPGTPEQYF

j_call: TRBJ1-1
clone_size: NA
v_call: TRBV28
d_call: TRBD1
cdr3_nt: TGTGCCAGCAGTTTTGTTAGCAGGGACAGGAGCCTGGGGACTGAAGCTTTCTTT
cdr3_aa: CASSFVSRDRSLGTEAFF

j_call: TRBJ2-7
clone_size: NA
v_call: TRBV10-3
d_call: TRBD2
cdr3_nt: TGTGCCATCAGTGAAGGACTAGCGGGGGCACTTTCCTACGAGCAGTACTTC
cdr3_aa: CAISEGLAGALSYEQYF

j_call: TRBJ2-1
clone_size: NA
v_call: TRBV11-2
d_call: NA
cdr3_nt: TGTGCCAGCAGCTGGCGAGGCTCCTACAATGAGCAGTTCTTC
cdr3_aa: CASSWRGSYNEQFF

j_call: TRBJ1-1
clone_size: NA
v_call: TRBV3-1/TRBV3-2
d_call: TRBD1
cdr3_nt: TGTGCCAGCAGCCCCCAGGGGGCTCCGGGGGCTTTCTTT
cdr3_aa: CASSPQGAPGAFF

j_call: TRBJ2-1
clone_size: NA
v_call: TRBV28
d_call: NA
cdr3_nt: TGTGCCAGCAGTTCCCCGGGTTTGCGCTCCTACAATGAGCAGTTCTTC
cdr3_aa: CASSSPGLRSYNEQFF

j_call: TRBJ1-1
clone_size: NA
v_call: TRBV6-2/TRBV6-3
d_call: TRBD1
cdr3_nt: TGTGCCAGCAGTCACCCGACAGGGGGCAACACTGAAGCTTTCTTT
cdr3_aa: CASSHPTGGNTEAFF

j_call: TRBJ2-3
clone_size: NA
v_call: TRBV5-4
d_call: NA
cdr3_nt: TGTGCCAGCAGCTTTTCGCCGGGAGCTACAGATACGCAGTATTTT
cdr3_aa: CASSFSPGATDTQYF

j_call: TRBJ2-1
clone_size: NA
v_call: TRBV27
d_call: TRBD2
cdr3_nt: TGTGCCAGCAGCCCTGGAAGCGGGAGCTACAATGAGCAGTTCTTC
cdr3_aa: CASSPGSGSYNEQFF

j_call: TRBJ1-1
clone_size: NA
v_call: TRBV29-1
d_call: NA
cdr3_nt: TGCAGCGTTGACGGCGGCCCAATCATGAACACTGAAGCTTTCTTT
cdr3_aa: CSVDGGPIMNTEAFF

j_call: TRBJ1-1
clone_size: NA
v_call: TRBV6-6
d_call: NA
cdr3_nt: TGTGCCAGCACAGATGGACAGCCCATGAACACTGAAGCTTTCTTT
cdr3_aa: CASTDGQPMNTEAFF

j_call: TRBJ2-6
clone_size: NA
v_call: TRBV15
d_call: NA
cdr3_nt: TGTGCCACCACCGAGGGGGAGGGATCTGGGGCCAACGTCCTGACTTTC
cdr3_aa: CATTEGEGSGANVLTF

j_call: TRBJ2-6
clone_size: NA
v_call: TRBV28
d_call: NA
cdr3_nt: TGTGCCAGCAGGTCATACAGATTAGGAGGGGCCAACGTCCTGACTTTC
cdr3_aa: CASRSYRLGGANVLTF

j_call: TRBJ2-2
clone_size: NA
v_call: TRBV7-9
d_call: NA
cdr3_nt: TGTGCCAGCAGTCAAAGAGGGGGTACCGGGGAGCTGTTTTTT
cdr3_aa: CASSQRGGTGELFF

j_call: TRBJ1-3
clone_size: NA
v_call: TRBV27
d_call: NA
cdr3_nt: TGTGCCAGCAGTTTAAAGGCTAGTTCTGTAAACACCATATATTTT
cdr3_aa: CASSLKASSVNTIYF

j_call: TRBJ2-5
clone_size: NA
v_call: TRBV18
d_call: NA
cdr3_nt: TGTGCCAGCTCACCTGAGGTCGGGGGAGAGACCCAGTACTTC
cdr3_aa: CASSPEVGGETQYF

j_call: TRBJ2-6
clone_size: NA
v_call: TRBV27
d_call: NA
cdr3_nt: TGTGCCAGCAGTTTAAGCGGGGCCAACGTCCTGACTTTC
cdr3_aa: CASSLSGANVLTF

j_call: TRBJ2-1
clone_size: NA
v_call: TRBV6-1
d_call: NA
cdr3_nt: TGTGCCAGCAGTGAATACGGGAACTCCTACAATGAGCAGTTCTTC
cdr3_aa: CASSEYGNSYNEQFF

j_call: TRBJ2-1
clone_size: NA
v_call: TRBV29-1
d_call: NA
cdr3_nt: TGCAGCGTTGACGGCGGGCCGGGGAATGAGCAGTTCTTC
cdr3_aa: CSVDGGPGNEQFF

j_call: TRBJ2-7
clone_size: NA
v_call: TRBV4-3
d_call: NA
cdr3_nt: TGCGCCAGCAGCCAAGATTCTGTCGGGTCCTACGAGCAGTACTTC
cdr3_aa: CASSQDSVGSYEQYF

j_call: TRBJ1-2
clone_size: NA
v_call: TRBV29-1
d_call: NA
cdr3_nt: TGCAGCGTTGTCGACAGCTATGGCTACACCTTC
cdr3_aa: CSVVDSYGYTF

j_call: TRBJ2-1
clone_size: NA
v_call: TRBV29-1
d_call: TRBD2
cdr3_nt: TGCAGCGTTGATTGGGCTAGCGGGAGAAGGTCGTTCTTC
cdr3_aa: CSVDWASGRRSFF

j_call: TRBJ1-1
clone_size: NA
v_call: TRBV7-3
d_call: TRBD1
cdr3_nt: TGTGCCAGCAGCTCGGGACAGATGAACACTGAAGCTTTCTTT
cdr3_aa: CASSSGQMNTEAFF

j_call: TRBJ2-7
clone_size: many
v_call: TRBV25-1
d_call: TRBD2
cdr3_nt: TGTGCCAGCAGCACCATGACTAGCGCGTCCTACGAGCAGTACTTC
cdr3_aa: CASSTMTSASYEQYF

j_call: TRBJ2-3
clone_size: few
v_call: TRBV5-1
d_call: TRBD1
cdr3_nt: TGCGCCAGCAGGACCACAGGGGGCGGTTGGGGGACCCGCACAGATACGCAGTATTTT
cdr3_aa: CASRTTGGGWGTRTDTQYF

j_call: TRBJ1-1
clone_size: NA
v_call: TRBV21-1
d_call: NA
cdr3_nt: TGTGCCAGCAGCAAATTAGAGAATAACACTGAAGCTTTCTTT
cdr3_aa: CASSKLENNTEAFF

j_call: TRBJ2-3
clone_size: NA
v_call: TRBV5-5
d_call: TRBD2
cdr3_nt: TGTGCCAGCACGCCCGGGAGGGCCATAGATACGCAGTATTTT
cdr3_aa: CASTPGRAIDTQYF

j_call: TRBJ1-6
clone_size: NA
v_call: TRBV9
d_call: NA
cdr3_nt: TGTGCCAGCAGCGTAGGGACGGGGAATCTTAATTCACCCCTCCACTTT
cdr3_aa: CASSVGTGNLNSPLHF

j_call: TRBJ2-1
clone_size: NA
v_call: TRBV7-6
d_call: NA
cdr3_nt: TGTGCCAGCAGCCGTAATATAGTAGCGGACCTCAACAATGAGCAGTTCTTC
cdr3_aa: CASSRNIVADLNNEQFF

j_call: TRBJ1-1
clone_size: NA
v_call: TRBV10-3
d_call: NA
cdr3_nt: TGTGCCACCTCACCGAGTTCTTTGCTAGAAGCTTTCTTT
cdr3_aa: CATSPSSLLEAFF

j_call: TRBJ2-2
clone_size: NA
v_call: TRBV15
d_call: NA
cdr3_nt: TGTGCCACCAGCAGAGGTGTCATCCAGGGTCGCGGCGGGGAGCTGTTTTTT
cdr3_aa: CATSRGVIQGRGGELFF

j_call: TRBJ2-1
clone_size: NA
v_call: TRBV5-4
d_call: TRBD2
cdr3_nt: TGTGCCAGCAGCTTGGGCATTACCGGGACTAGCGGGATTGAGCAGTTCTTC
cdr3_aa: CASSLGITGTSGIEQFF

j_call: TRBJ1-1
clone_size: NA
v_call: TRBV29-1
d_call: NA
cdr3_nt: TGCAGCGGCAACAGGGCGAACACTGAAGCTTTCTTT
cdr3_aa: CSGNRANTEAFF

j_call: TRBJ1-1
clone_size: NA
v_call: TRBV4-1
d_call: TRBD1
cdr3_nt: TGCGCCAGCAGTAGACAGGGCGACACTGAAGCTTTCTTT
cdr3_aa: CASSRQGDTEAFF

j_call: TRBJ2-5
clone_size: NA
v_call: TRBV5-6
d_call: TRBD1
cdr3_nt: TGTGCCAGCAGCTTGCTGGACAGGGACCAAGAGACCCAGTACTTC
cdr3_aa: CASSLLDRDQETQYF

j_call: TRBJ1-4
clone_size: few
v_call: TRBV3-1/TRBV3-2
d_call: NA
cdr3_nt: TGTGCCAGCAGCCAAGAATCGGGGTTTGGGCGGGCAAAACTGTTTTTT
cdr3_aa: CASSQESGFGRAKLFF

j_call: TRBJ2-7
clone_size: NA
v_call: TRBV4-1
d_call: NA
cdr3_nt: TGCGCCAGCAGCCAAGCTGCGACCTACGAGCAGTACTTC
cdr3_aa: CASSQAATYEQYF

j_call: TRBJ2-3
clone_size: NA
v_call: TRBV7-3
d_call: TRBD2
cdr3_nt: TGTGCCAGCAGCTTAACGGGCTACGCGGGGGGAAGCACAGATACGCAGTATTTT
cdr3_aa: CASSLTGYAGGSTDTQYF